This T cell receptor (beta chain) was profiled in a study of identical twins. The germline CDR1 and CDR2 sequences are MNHEY and SVGEGT. The V end lost 5 bases, the J end lost 0 bases, and 29 bases lay between the germline ends. CDR3 length equals 21 residues. TCRdb recomputed calls from the 5' RACE reads with MiXCR, one row per CDR3 protein. The top ten clones hold under 9.5% of a sample with some 330,000 distinct CDR3 sequences, approximately 8.7% of them seen once. Sequenced input: naive T cells sorted from blood. The rearrangement uses TRBV6-2 or TRBV6-3 and TRBJ2-1, with D perhaps matching TRBD1 (6 bases). This receptor was obtained from a woman aged 45-59 years in good health. The CDR3 DNA reads TGTGCCAGCAGTCACAAAGGGGGAGACAGTCCTATCAGGTACTCCTACAATGAGCAGTTCTTC. It is translated as CASSHKGGDSPIRYSYNEQFF.